These T cell receptor beta chains were read from a single sample in a study of blood T cell repertoires in COVID-19. The repertoire was sequenced with immunoSEQ multiplex PCR; TCRdb's copy has only in-frame clones and lacks some. The sample shows roughly 190,000 clones, roughly 84% of them seen only once. The source material was peripheral blood. These receptors were taken from a woman in her sixties or seventies with COVID-19, enrolled during active disease. Both conserved end residues are part of each CDR3. A D gene is named only where the DNA matches it firmly. Clone size appears in some rows only: once, few, many, or a class for an expanded clone.

d_call	v_call	j_call	clone_size	cdr3_aa	cdr3_nt
.	TRBV30	TRBJ1-3	.	CAWSAFTGPSGNTIYF	TGTGCCTGGAGTGCATTCACAGGGCCCTCTGGAAACACCATATATTTT
.	TRBV6-1	TRBJ1-1	.	CASSEETMNTEAFF	TGTGCCAGCAGTGAAGAAACTATGAACACTGAAGCTTTCTTT
TRBD1	TRBV10-3	TRBJ1-5	few	CAIGGQGRDQPQHF	TGTGCCATCGGAGGACAGGGACGGGATCAGCCCCAGCATTTT
TRBD1	TRBV7-3	TRBJ1-1	.	CASSLKFGTDEAFF	TGTGCCAGCAGCTTAAAGTTTGGGACAGATGAAGCTTTCTTT
.	TRBV19	TRBJ2-7	few	CASSKNREGGYEQYF	TGTGCCAGTAGCAAGAACAGGGAAGGAGGCTACGAGCAGTACTTC
TRBD1	TRBV19	TRBJ1-2	.	CASSEGTGGASGYTF	TGTGCCAGTAGTGAAGGGACAGGGGGCGCCTCCGGCTACACCTTC
TRBD1	TRBV28	TRBJ1-6	.	CASSRPGQVDSPLHF	TGTGCCAGCAGCCGCCCCGGACAGGTGGATTCACCCCTCCACTTT
.	TRBV3-1/TRBV3-2	TRBJ1-3	.	CASSTSRNTIYF	TGTGCCAGCAGTACTTCAAGAAACACCATATATTTT
.	TRBV11-2	TRBJ1-1	.	CASSAGQFLNTEAFF	TGTGCCAGCAGCGCCGGACAGTTCCTGAACACTGAAGCTTTCTTT
.	TRBV28	TRBJ1-1	.	CASSYLGDNKAFF	TGTGCCAGCAGCTACTTAGGGGATAATAAAGCTTTCTTT
TRBD1	TRBV10-3	TRBJ1-1	.	CAIRGDSREGTEAFF	TGTGCCATCAGAGGGGACAGCCGGGAAGGCACTGAAGCTTTCTTT
TRBD1	TRBV28	TRBJ1-4	.	CASGAGGRNEKLFF	TGTGCCAGCGGGGCAGGGGGCAGGAATGAAAAACTGTTTTTT
.	TRBV5-1	TRBJ2-5	.	CASSLTGETQYF	TGCGCCAGCAGCTTGACGGGAGAGACCCAGTACTTC
.	TRBV6-5	TRBJ1-3	.	CASAQFPSGNTIYF	TGTGCCAGCGCACAGTTCCCCTCTGGAAACACCATATATTTT
.	TRBV12-3/TRBV12-4	TRBJ2-3	.	CASSFGYTDTQYF	TGTGCCAGCAGTTTCGGTTACACAGATACGCAGTATTTT
TRBD1	TRBV6-5	TRBJ2-2	.	CATSPGTENTGELFF	TGTGCCACATCACCCGGGACAGAGAACACCGGGGAGCTGTTTTTT
TRBD1	TRBV2	TRBJ1-1	.	CASSGQGARDTEAFF	TGTGCCAGCAGTGGACAGGGGGCTCGGGACACTGAAGCTTTCTTT
.	TRBV7-3	TRBJ2-1	.	CASSSSGLNNEQFF	TGTGCCAGCAGTTCCTCGGGACTCAACAATGAGCAGTTCTTC
TRBD1	TRBV4-1	TRBJ1-2	.	CASSQNPGTGVGYTF	TGCGCCAGCAGCCAAAACCCCGGGACAGGGGTTGGCTACACCTTC
.	TRBV3-1/TRBV3-2	TRBJ1-5	few	CASSQGYVGQPQHF	TGTGCCAGCAGCCAAGGTTACGTTGGCCAGCCCCAGCATTTT
.	TRBV14	TRBJ2-7	.	CASSPGARGQYF	TGTGCCAGCAGCCCAGGGGCCCGGGGGCAGTACTTC
.	TRBV5-1	TRBJ2-5	.	CASTKVSEETQYF	TGCGCCAGCACCAAAGTGTCGGAGGAGACCCAGTACTTC
.	TRBV6-5	TRBJ1-1	.	CASSYRNQGYEAFF	TGTGCCAGCAGTTACCGAAACCAGGGATATGAAGCTTTCTTT
.	TRBV11-3	TRBJ2-5	.	CASSLGSDPQETQYF	TGTGCCAGCAGCTTGGGGAGTGATCCGCAAGAGACCCAGTACTTC
.	TRBV30	TRBJ1-1	.	CAWERSINTEAFF	TGTGCCTGGGAGAGGTCCATCAACACTGAAGCTTTCTTT
.	TRBV12-3/TRBV12-4	TRBJ1-2	.	CASTWGGYGYTF	TGTGCCAGCACCTGGGGGGGGTACGGCTACACCTTC
.	TRBV30	TRBJ1-2	.	CAGPSGGGYGYTF	TGTGCCGGACCCTCGGGAGGTGGATATGGCTACACCTTC
.	TRBV18	TRBJ2-7	.	CASSGQTYEQYF	TGTGCCAGCTCCGGACAGACCTACGAGCAGTACTTC
TRBD1	TRBV28	TRBJ1-5	.	CASKLGDRPSHF	TGTGCCAGCAAGTTAGGGGACAGACCATCGCATTTT